This record looks at one T cell receptor (beta chain) sequence and its context. This entry belongs to a study of ipilimumab plus nivolumab after autologous stem cell transplantation. CDR1 and CDR2 from the germline V gene are SNHLY and FYNNEI. This CDR3 is 13 amino acids long. V shed 2 bases and J shed 7 bases, with 9 bases lying between them. TCRdb's table, derived via immunoSEQ multiplex PCR, lists solely in-frame clones and lacks some. The sample has some 9,800 clones, 78% seen once. This specimen consisted of PBMCs, obtained in a trial of ipilimumab plus nivolumab as post-transplant consolidation. The clonotype comes from a male donor with diffuse large B-cell lymphoma. The V gene is TRBV2, the J gene TRBJ2-1; the D is unclear. CDR3 sequence reads: CASSEFDRNEQFF. In nucleotides, the CDR3 is TGTGCCAGCAGTGAATTCGACCGGAATGAGCAGTTCTTC.